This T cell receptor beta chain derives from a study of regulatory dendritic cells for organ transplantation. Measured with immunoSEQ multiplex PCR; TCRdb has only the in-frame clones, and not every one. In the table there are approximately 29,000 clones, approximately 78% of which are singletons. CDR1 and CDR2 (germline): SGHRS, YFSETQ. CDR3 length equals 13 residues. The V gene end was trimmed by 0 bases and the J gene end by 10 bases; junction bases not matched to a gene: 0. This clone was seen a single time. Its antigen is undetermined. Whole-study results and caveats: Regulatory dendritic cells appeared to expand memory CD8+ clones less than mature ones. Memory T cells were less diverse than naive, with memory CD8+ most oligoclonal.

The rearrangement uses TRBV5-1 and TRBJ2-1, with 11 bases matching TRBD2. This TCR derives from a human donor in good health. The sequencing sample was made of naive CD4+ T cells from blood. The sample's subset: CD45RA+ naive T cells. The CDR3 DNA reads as TGCGCCAGCAGCTTGGGGACTAGCGGGGAGCAGTTCTTC. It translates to CASSLGTSGEQFF.